Many counts were recorded for the clone carrying this T cell receptor (beta chain). The data belong to a study of T-cell reconstitution after alpha-beta-depleted transplantation in children. Deletions cut 1 base from V and 7 bases from J, with 14 bases between. This CDR3 region has 15 residues. CDR1 and CDR2 from the germline V gene are LGHNA and YSLEER. During its preparation, the TCRbeta library received unique molecular identifiers. MiXCR was run by TCRdb on the PCR reads, yielding one entry per CDR3 protein. The table records around 340,000 distinct CDR3 sequences, 10% to 15% of them present only once.

Sequencing was performed on PBMCs, taken from the stem cell graft. The sequence was obtained from a human donor who donated a stem cell graft to a child with Fanconi anemia. The chain carries TRBV4-3 and TRBJ2-4; D ambiguous. CDR3 in DNA: TGCGCCAGCAGCCAAGGTAGTGGGGATCCTAACATTCAGTACTTC. Amino acids: CASSQGSGDPNIQYF.